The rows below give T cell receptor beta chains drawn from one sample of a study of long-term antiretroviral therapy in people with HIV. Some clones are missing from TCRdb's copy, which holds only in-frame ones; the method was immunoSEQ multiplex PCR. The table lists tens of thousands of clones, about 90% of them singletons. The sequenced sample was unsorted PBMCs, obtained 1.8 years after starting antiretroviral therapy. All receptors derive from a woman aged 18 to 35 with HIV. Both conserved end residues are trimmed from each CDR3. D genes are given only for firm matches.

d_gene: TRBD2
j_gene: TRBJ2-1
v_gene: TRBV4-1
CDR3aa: ASSQDSGVYNEQF

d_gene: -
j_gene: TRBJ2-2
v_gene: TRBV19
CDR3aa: ASTGQGTGELF

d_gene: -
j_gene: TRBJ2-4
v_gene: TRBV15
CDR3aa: ATSSGLIKNIQY

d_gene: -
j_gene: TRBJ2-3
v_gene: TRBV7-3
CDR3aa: ASSLDKSTQY

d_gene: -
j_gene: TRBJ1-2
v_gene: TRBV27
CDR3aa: ASSLTGALYGYT

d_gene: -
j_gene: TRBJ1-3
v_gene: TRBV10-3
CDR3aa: AIRSYEANTGNTIY

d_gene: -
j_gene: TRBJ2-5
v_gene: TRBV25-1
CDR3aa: ASSGNYWWETQY

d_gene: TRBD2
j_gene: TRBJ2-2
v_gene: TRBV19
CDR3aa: ASSPSGGTGELF

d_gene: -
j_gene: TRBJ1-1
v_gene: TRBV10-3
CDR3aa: AIRKGQEGFEAF

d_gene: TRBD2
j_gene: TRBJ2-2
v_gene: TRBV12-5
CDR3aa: ASGIAGGPVTGELF

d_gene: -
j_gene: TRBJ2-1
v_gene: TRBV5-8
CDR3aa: ASSLLRPLGDSNNEQF

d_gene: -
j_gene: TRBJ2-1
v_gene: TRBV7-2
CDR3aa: ASSLDSGLGEQF

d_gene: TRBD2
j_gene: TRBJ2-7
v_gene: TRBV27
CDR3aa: ASSDSPSGSSEQY

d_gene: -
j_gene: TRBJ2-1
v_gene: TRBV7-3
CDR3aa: ASSLNPARSSYNEQF